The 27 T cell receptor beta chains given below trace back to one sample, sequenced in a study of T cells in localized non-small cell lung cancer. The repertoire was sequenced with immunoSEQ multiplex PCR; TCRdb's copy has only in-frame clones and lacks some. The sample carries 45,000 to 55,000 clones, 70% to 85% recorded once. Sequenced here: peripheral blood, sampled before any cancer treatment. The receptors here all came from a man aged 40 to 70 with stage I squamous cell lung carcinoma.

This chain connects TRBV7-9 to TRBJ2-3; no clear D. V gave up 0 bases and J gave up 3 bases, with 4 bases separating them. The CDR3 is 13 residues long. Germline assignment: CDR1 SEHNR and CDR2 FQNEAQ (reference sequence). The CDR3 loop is CASSLALTDTQYF. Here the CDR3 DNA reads TGTGCCAGCAGCTTAGCGTTGACAGATACGCAGTATTTT. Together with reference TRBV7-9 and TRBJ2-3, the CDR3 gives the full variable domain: DTGVSQNPRHKITKRGQNVTFRCDPISEHNRLYWYRQTLGQGPEFLTYFQNEAQLEKSRLLSDRFSAERPKGSFSTLEIQRTEQGDSAMYLCASSLALTDTQYFGPGTRLTVL.

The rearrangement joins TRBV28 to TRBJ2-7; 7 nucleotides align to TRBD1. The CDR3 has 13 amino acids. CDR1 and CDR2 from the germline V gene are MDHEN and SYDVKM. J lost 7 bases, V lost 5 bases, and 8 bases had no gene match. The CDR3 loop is CASSTQGTGEQYF. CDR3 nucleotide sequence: TGTGCCAGCAGTACACAGGGGACGGGGGAGCAGTACTTC.

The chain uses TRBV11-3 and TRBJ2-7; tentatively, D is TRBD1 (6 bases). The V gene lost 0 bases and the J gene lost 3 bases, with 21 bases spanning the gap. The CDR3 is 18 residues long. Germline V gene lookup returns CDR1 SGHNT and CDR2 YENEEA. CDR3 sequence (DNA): TGTGCCAGCAGCTTAGAACAGGGTGGAACATCCGGCCGCTACGAGCAGTACTTC. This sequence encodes CASSLEQGGTSGRYEQYF.

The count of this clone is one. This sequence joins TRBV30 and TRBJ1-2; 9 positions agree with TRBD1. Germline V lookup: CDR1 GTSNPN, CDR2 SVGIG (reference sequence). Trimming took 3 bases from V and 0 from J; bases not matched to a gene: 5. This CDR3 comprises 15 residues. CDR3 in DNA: TGTGCCTGGAGGGACAGGGGCCCCACTAACTATGGCTACACCTTC. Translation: CAWRDRGPTNYGYTF.

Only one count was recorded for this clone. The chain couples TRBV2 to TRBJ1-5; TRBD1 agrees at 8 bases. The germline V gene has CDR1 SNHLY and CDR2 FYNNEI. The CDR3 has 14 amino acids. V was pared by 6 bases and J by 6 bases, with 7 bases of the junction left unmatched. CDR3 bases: TGTGCCAGCAGGGGACAGGTGAGTGGTCAGCCCCAGCATTTT. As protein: CASRGQVSGQPQHF.

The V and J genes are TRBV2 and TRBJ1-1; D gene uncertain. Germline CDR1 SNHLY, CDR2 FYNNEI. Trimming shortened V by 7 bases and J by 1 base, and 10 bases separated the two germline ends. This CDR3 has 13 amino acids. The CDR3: CASTREPNTEAFF. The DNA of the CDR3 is TGTGCCAGCACGAGGGAACCGAACACTGAAGCTTTCTTT.

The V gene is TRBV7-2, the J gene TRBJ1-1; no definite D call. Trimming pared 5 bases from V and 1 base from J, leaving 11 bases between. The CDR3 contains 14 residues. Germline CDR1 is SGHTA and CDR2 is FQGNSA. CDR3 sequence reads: CASSTPAKNTEAFF. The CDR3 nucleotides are TGTGCCAGCAGCACCCCGGCCAAGAACACTGAAGCTTTCTTT. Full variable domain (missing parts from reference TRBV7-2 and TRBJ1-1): GAGVSQSPSNKVTEKGKDVELRCDPISGHTALYWYRQSLGQGLEFLIYFQGNSAPDKSGLPSDRFSAERTGGSVSTLTIQRTQQEDSAVYLCASSTPAKNTEAFFGQGTRLTVV.

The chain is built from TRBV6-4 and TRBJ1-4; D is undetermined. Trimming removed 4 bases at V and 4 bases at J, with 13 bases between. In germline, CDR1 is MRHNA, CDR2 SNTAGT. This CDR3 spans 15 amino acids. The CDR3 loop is CASSVSGSGNEKLFF. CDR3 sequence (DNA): TGTGCCAGCAGTGTGTCTGGGAGCGGTAATGAAAAACTGTTTTTT.

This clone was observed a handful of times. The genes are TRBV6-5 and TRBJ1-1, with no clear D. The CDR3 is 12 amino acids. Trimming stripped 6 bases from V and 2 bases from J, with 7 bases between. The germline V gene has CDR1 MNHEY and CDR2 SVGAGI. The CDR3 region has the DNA TGTGCCAGCAGGATCAGTAACACTGAAGCTTTCTTT. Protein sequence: CASRISNTEAFF.

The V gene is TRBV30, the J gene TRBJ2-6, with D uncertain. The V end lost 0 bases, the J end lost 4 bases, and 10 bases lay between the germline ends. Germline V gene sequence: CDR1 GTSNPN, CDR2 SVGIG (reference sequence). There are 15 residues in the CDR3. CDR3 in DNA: TGTGCCTGGAGTGTGCGCCTATGGGGGGCCAACGTCCTGACTTTC. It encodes CAWSVRLWGANVLTF.

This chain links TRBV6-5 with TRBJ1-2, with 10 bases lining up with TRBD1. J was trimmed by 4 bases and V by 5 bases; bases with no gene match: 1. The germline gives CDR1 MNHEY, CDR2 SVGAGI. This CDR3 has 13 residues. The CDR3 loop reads CASSGDRGYGYTF. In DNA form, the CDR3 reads TGTGCCAGCAGTGGGGACAGGGGCTATGGCTACACCTTC.

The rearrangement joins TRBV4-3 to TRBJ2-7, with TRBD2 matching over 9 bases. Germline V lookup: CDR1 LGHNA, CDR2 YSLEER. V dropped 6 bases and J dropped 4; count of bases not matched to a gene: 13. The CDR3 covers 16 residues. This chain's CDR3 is CASSRSLAGDSYEQYF. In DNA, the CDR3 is TGCGCCAGCAGTCGAAGCTTAGCGGGGGACTCATACGAGCAGTACTTC.

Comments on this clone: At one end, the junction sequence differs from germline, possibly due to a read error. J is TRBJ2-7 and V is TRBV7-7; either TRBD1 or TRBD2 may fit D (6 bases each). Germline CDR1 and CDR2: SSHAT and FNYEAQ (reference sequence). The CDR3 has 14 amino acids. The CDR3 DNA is TGTGCTAGCACCCCGGGGGCAAGCTCCTACGAGCAGTACTTC. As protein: CASTPGASSYEQYF.

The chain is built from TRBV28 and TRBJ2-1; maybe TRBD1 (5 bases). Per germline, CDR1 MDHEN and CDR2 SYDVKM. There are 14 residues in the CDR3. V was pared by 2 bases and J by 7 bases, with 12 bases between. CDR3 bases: TGTGCCAGCAGTTTACCACAGGCGAGGAATGAGCAGTTCTTC. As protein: CASSLPQARNEQFF.

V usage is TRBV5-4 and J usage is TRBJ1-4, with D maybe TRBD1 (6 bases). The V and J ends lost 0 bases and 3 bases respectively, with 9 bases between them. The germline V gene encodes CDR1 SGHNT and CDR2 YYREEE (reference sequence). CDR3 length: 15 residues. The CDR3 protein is CASSLEGGANEKLFF. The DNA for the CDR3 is TGTGCCAGCAGCTTGGAGGGGGGTGCTAATGAAAAACTGTTTTTT.

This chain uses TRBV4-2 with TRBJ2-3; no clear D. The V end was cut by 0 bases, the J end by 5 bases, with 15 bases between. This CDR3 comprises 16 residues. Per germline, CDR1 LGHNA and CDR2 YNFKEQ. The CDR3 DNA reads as TGTGCCAGCAGCCAAGAACTCCGTGGCTCAAAAGATACGCAGTATTTT. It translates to CASSQELRGSKDTQYF.

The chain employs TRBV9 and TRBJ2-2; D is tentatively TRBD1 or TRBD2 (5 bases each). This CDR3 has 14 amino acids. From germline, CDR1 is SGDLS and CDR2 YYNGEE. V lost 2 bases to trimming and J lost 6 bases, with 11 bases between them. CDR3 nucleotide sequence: TGTGCCAGCAGCGTCGGAGAGGGGCCCGGGGAGCTGTTTTTT. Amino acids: CASSVGEGPGELFF.

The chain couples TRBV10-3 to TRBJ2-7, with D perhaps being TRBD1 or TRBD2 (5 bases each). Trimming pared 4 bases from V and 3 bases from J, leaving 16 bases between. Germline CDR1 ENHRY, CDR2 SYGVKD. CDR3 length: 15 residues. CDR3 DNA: TGTGCCATCAGTGTTCTACCAAGAGGGGACTACGAGCAGTACTTC. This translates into CAISVLPRGDYEQYF.

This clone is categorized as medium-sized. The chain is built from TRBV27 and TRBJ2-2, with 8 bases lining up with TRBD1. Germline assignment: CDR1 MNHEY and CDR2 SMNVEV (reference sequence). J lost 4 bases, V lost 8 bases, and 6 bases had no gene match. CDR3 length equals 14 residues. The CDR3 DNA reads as TGTGCCAGCCGCCCGGGACAGGCCACCGGGGAGCTGTTTTTT. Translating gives CASRPGQATGELFF.

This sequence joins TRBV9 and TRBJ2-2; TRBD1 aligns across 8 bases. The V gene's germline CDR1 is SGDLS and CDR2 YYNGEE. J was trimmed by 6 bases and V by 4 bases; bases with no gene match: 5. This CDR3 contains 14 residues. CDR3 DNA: TGTGCCAGCAGCCCAGGGACAGGCCCCGGGGAGCTGTTTTTT. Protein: CASSPGTGPGELFF.

This CDR3 reads CASRSAEQINTEAFF. The CDR3 DNA is TGTGCCAGCAGATCGGCTGAACAGATCAACACTGAAGCTTTCTTT. This rearrangement joins TRBV6-6 to TRBJ1-1; D ambiguous. The germline CDR1 and CDR2 sequences are MNHNY and SVGAGI (reference sequence). The CDR3 is 15 residues long. The V end was cut by 6 bases, the J end by 2 bases, with 16 bases between.

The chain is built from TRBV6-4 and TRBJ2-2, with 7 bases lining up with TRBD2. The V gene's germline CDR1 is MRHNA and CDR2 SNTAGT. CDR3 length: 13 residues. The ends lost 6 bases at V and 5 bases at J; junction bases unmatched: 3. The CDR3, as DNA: TGTGCCAGCAGCGCCGGGGGGACCGGGGAGCTGTTTTTT. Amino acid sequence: CASSAGGTGELFF.

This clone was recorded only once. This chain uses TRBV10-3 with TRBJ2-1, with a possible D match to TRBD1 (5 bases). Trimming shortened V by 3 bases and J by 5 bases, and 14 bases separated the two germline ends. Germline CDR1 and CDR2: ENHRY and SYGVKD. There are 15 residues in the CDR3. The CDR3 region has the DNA TGTGCCATCAGTGATCCCCCTACAGGTAACAATGAGCAGTTCTTC. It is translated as CAISDPPTGNNEQFF.

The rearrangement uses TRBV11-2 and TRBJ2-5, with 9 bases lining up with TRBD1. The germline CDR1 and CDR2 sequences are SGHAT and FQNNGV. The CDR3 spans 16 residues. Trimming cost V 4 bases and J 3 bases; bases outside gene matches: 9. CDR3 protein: CASSSPTGGIEETQYF. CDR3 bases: TGTGCCAGCAGCTCGCCGACAGGGGGGATAGAAGAGACCCAGTACTTC.

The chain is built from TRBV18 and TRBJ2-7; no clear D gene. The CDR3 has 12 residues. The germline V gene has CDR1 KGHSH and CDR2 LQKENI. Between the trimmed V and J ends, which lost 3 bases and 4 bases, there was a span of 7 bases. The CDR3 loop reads CASSPGGYEQYF. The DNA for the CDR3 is TGTGCCAGCTCACCGGGTGGTTACGAGCAGTACTTC.

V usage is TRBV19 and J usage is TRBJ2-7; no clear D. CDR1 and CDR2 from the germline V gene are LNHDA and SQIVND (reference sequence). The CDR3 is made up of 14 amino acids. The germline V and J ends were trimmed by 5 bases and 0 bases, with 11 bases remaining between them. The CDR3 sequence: CASSLTQISYEQYF. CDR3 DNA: TGTGCCAGTAGTCTGACTCAAATCTCCTACGAGCAGTACTTC.

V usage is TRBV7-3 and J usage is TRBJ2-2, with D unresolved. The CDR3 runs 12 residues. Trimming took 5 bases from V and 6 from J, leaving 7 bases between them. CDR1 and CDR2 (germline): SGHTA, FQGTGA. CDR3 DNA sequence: TGTGCCAGCAGCCTTCCGCCCGGGGAGCTGTTTTTT. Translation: CASSLPPGELFF.